This T cell receptor beta chain was retrieved from a study of T cells in Graves' hyperthyroidism and ophthalmopathy. What was amplified from RNA transcripts were TCR beta CDR3 regions. Initially, a first-round RT-PCR of the TCR CDR3 employed the HTBI primer set. TCRdb ran MiXCR on the multiplex PCR reads and lists one entry per CDR3 protein. This table holds hundreds of thousands of distinct CDR3 sequences, less than 20% found once. This clonotype was observed many times. The TCR was taken from a woman between 18 and 29 years old with Graves' hyperthyroidism. The sample consisted of blood.

The CDR3 DNA is TGTGCCAGCAGCTTAGCGGGGGCAGAAGCCTCCTACGAGCAGTACTTC. Residues: CASSLAGAEASYEQYF. The J gene is TRBJ2-7, the V gene TRBV7-2; TRBD1 might be the D (6 bases). CDR1 is SGHTA and CDR2 is FQGNSA in the germline V gene. The length of the CDR3 is 16 residues. V was shortened by 0 bases and J by 0 bases, with 12 bases between the two germline ends.